This T cell receptor beta chain was sequenced in a study of shared clonotypes between healthy human individuals. General study points: Expectations were that clonotype sharing among donors would be affected by sequencing depth. Researchers sampled only blood; tissue repertoires likely differ.

Regarding this clone: Its antigen is undetermined. A read error is the likely source, as a far larger clone sits one nucleotide away.

Ten immunoSEQ deep assay plates were used to sequence the DNA of unsorted PBMCs. Authors' processing steps: Junction-only immunoSEQ sequences carried no quality scores, so filtering differed. Assay: immunoSEQ multiplex PCR; the TCRdb copy retains only in-frame clones and omits some. V, J and clone size are taken as reported in that table, and D and trimming were inferred from the DNA itself. The repertoire holds about half a million clones, with roughly 80% as singletons. The sample consisted of PBMCs. This receptor was identified in a woman in her thirties or forties in good health. Some clones in this sample may be carry-over from other donors' samples.

The CDR3, as DNA: TGTGCCAGCAGCCCTGGGTGGGGGCTGGAAGCTTTCTTT. Protein: CASSPGWGLEAFF. The V gene is TRBV7-9, the J gene TRBJ1-1, with D possibly TRBD1 on 6 matching bases. V was clipped by 5 bases and J by 8 bases, with 15 bases between them. CDR3 size: 13 residues. Germline CDR1 is SEHNR and CDR2 is FQNEAQ (reference sequence).